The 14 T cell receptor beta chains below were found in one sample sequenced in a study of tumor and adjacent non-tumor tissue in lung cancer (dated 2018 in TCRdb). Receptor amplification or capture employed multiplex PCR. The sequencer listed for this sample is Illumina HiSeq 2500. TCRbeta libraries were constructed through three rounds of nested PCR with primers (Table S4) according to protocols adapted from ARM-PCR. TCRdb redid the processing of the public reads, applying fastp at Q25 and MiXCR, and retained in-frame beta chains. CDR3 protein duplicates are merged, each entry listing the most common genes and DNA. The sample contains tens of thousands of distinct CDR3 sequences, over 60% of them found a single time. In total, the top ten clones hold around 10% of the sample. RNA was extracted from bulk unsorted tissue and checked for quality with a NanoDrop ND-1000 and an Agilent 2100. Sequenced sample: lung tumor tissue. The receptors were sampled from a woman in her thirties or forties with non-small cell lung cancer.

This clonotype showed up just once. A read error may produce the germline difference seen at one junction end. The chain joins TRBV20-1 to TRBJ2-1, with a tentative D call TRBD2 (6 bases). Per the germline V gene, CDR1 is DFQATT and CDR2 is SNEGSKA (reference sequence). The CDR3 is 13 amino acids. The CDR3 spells CSASGSSYNKQFF. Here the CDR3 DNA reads TGCAGTGCTAGCGGGAGCTCCTACAATAAGCAGTTCTTC.

The chain's CDR3 is CASSSGPGETHYF. In DNA form, the CDR3 reads TGCGCCAGCAGCTCAGGACCCGGGGAGACTCACTACTTC. The chain has TRBV5-1 and TRBJ2-5; D is possibly TRBD2 (5 bases). Germline loops: CDR1 SGHRS, CDR2 YFSETQ. This CDR3 contains 13 residues. Trimming stripped 3 bases from V and 14 bases from J, with 20 bases between.

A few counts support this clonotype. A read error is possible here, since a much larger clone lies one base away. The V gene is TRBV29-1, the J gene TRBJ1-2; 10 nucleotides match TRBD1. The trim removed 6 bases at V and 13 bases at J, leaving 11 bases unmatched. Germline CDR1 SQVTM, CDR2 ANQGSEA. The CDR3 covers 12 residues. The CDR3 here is CSVMTGGQIITF. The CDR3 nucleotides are TGCAGCGTCATGACAGGGGGCCAGATAATCACCTTC.

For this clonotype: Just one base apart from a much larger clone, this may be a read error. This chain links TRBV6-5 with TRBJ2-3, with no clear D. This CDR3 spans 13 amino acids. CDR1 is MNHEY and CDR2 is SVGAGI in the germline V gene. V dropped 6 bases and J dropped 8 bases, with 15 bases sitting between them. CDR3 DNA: TGTGCCAGCAGCCCCGTCGCCGCAGGTACGCAGTATTTT. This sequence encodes CASSPVAAGTQYF.

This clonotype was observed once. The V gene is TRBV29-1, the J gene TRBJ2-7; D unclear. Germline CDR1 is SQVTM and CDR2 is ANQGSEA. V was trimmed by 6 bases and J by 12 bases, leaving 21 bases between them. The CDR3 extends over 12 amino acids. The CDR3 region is CSVGSSNHKLYF. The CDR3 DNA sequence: TGCAGCGTCGGAAGTAGCAACCACAAGCTGTACTTC.

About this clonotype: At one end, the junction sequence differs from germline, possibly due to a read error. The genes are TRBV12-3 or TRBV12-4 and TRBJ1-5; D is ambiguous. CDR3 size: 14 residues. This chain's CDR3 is CVSSYLGSNQLQHF. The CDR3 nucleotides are TGTGTCAGCAGTTATTTGGGGAGTAATCAGCTCCAGCATTTT.

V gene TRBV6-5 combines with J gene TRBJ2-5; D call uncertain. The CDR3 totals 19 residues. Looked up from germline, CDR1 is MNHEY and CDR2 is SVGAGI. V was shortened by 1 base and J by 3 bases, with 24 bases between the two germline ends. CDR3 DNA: TGTGCCAGCAGTTACTTGAGTATGTTGGGCTGCAGCCGGAAAGAGACCCAGTACTTC. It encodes CASSYLSMLGCSRKETQYF.

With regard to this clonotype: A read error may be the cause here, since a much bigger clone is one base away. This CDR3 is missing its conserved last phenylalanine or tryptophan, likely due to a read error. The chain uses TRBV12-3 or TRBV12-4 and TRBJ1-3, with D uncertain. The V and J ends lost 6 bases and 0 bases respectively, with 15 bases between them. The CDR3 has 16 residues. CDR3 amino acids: CASRSTFTASGNTIYL. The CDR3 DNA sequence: TGTGCCAGCAGATCCACCTTCACAGCCTCTGGAAACACCATATATTTG.

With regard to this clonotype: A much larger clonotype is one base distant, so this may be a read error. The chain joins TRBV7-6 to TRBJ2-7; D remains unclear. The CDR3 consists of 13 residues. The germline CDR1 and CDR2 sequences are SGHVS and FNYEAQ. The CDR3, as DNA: TGTGTCAGCAGCTTAGAGGCAGGTTACGAGCAGTACTTC. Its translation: CVSSLEAGYEQYF.

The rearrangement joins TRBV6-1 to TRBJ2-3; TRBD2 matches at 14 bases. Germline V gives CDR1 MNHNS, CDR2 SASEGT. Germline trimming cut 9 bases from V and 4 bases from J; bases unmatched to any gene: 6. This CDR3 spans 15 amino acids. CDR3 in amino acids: CARCGLAGGPDTQYF. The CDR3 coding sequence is TGTGCCAGATGTGGACTAGCGGGGGGCCCAGATACGCAGTATTTT.

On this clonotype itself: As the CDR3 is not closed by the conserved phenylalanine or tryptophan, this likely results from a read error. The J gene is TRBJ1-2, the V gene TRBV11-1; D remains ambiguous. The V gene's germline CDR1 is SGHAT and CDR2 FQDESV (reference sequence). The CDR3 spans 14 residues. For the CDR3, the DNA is TGCGCCAGCAGCTTAGGCCGGTCGGCAGATGGCTACACCTTA. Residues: CASSLGRSADGYTL.

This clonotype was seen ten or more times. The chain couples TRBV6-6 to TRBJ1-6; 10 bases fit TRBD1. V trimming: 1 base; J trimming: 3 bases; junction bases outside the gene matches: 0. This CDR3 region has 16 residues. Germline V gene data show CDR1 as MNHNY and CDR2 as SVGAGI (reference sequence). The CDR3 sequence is CASSYWTGGYNSPLHF. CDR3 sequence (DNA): TGTGCCAGCAGTTACTGGACAGGGGGCTATAATTCACCCCTCCACTTT.

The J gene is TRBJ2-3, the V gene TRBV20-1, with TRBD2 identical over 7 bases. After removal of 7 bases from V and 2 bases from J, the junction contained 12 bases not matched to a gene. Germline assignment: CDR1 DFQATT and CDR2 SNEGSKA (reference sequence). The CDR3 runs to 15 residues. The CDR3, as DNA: TGCAGTGTTACCATATCGGGAGGCCCCACAGATACGCAGTATTTT. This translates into CSVTISGGPTDTQYF.

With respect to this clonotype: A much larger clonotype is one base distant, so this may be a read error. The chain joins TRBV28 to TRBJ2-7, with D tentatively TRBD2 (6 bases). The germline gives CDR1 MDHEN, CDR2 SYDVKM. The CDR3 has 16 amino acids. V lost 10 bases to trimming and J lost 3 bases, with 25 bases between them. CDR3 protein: CATTQTRGRGNYEQYF. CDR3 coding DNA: TGTGCCACCACCCAGACTAGAGGGAGAGGGAACTACGAGCAGTACTTC.